The rows below give T cell receptor beta chains drawn from one sample of a study of OX40 agonist ivuxolimab in advanced cancers. Sequenced by immunoSEQ multiplex PCR; TCRdb stores in-frame clones only, minus some. The table has tens of thousands of clones, about four fifths seen once. Sequenced here: CD4+ or CD8+ T cells sorted from blood, sampled in a trial of the OX40 agonist ivuxolimab. These receptors were taken from an adult with an advanced solid tumor such as melanoma, head and neck, liver or kidney cancer. Each CDR3 is given with its conserved first and last residue. A D gene is named only where the DNA matches it firmly. Some rows have no size entry. The others give once, few or many, or a class for an expanded clone.

abundance: NA
j_gene: TRBJ2-7
d_gene: NA
v_gene: TRBV18
CDR3nt: TGTGCCAGCTCACACTGGCACGGGGGTTCTTCTAACTTGTCCTACGAGCAGTACTTC
CDR3aa: CASSHWHGGSSNLSYEQYF

abundance: NA
j_gene: TRBJ2-1
d_gene: NA
v_gene: TRBV10-3
CDR3nt: TGTGCCATCAGGAGGGAGACTTCCTACAATGAGCAGTTCTTC
CDR3aa: CAIRRETSYNEQFF

abundance: NA
j_gene: TRBJ1-2
d_gene: TRBD1
v_gene: TRBV7-8
CDR3nt: TGTGCCAGCAGCTTAAATCGGGGGGACAGAAACTATGGCTACACCTTC
CDR3aa: CASSLNRGDRNYGYTF

abundance: NA
j_gene: TRBJ2-3
d_gene: TRBD1
v_gene: TRBV28
CDR3nt: TGTGCCAGCAGACATACCGACAGGGGGCATAAAGATACGCAGTATTTT
CDR3aa: CASRHTDRGHKDTQYF

abundance: NA
j_gene: TRBJ1-2
d_gene: TRBD1
v_gene: TRBV19
CDR3nt: TGTGCCAGTAGAAGGGACAGTACCCCTTCTGGCTACACCTTC
CDR3aa: CASRRDSTPSGYTF

abundance: NA
j_gene: TRBJ2-3
d_gene: NA
v_gene: TRBV11-3
CDR3nt: TGTGCCAGCAGCTGGGACCCCGGATCTGTAACAGATACGCAGTATTTT
CDR3aa: CASSWDPGSVTDTQYF

abundance: NA
j_gene: TRBJ1-1
d_gene: NA
v_gene: TRBV6-1
CDR3nt: TGTGCCAGCAGTCCCCGGGGGGAGAAGAACACTGAAGCTTTCTTT
CDR3aa: CASSPRGEKNTEAFF

abundance: NA
j_gene: TRBJ2-3
d_gene: TRBD2
v_gene: TRBV27
CDR3nt: TGTGCCAGCAGTTCCCAGGGCGGAGCGGGAGACCTCACAGATACGCAGTATTTT
CDR3aa: CASSSQGGAGDLTDTQYF

abundance: few
j_gene: TRBJ2-3
d_gene: TRBD2
v_gene: TRBV6-5
CDR3nt: TGTGCCAGCAGTGCCCTAGCGGGAGCTCAGTATTTT
CDR3aa: CASSALAGAQYF

abundance: NA
j_gene: TRBJ1-6
d_gene: NA
v_gene: TRBV21-1
CDR3nt: TGTGCCAGCTCCACGGACACGAGCTCCTATAATTCACCCCTCCACTTT
CDR3aa: CASSTDTSSYNSPLHF

abundance: NA
j_gene: TRBJ1-2
d_gene: NA
v_gene: TRBV5-1
CDR3nt: TGCGCCAGCAGCTTGGTAGGGCAGGGGTACGGCTACACCTTC
CDR3aa: CASSLVGQGYGYTF

abundance: NA
j_gene: TRBJ1-2
d_gene: TRBD1
v_gene: TRBV15
CDR3nt: TGTGCCACCTCCGGGACAGCCAGTTATGGCTACACCTTC
CDR3aa: CATSGTASYGYTF

abundance: NA
j_gene: TRBJ2-1
d_gene: NA
v_gene: TRBV11-2
CDR3nt: TGTGCCAGCAGCCCCCACCAACTGTACGAGCAGTTCTTC
CDR3aa: CASSPHQLYEQFF

abundance: NA
j_gene: TRBJ2-1
d_gene: TRBD2
v_gene: TRBV5-1
CDR3nt: TGCGCCAGCAGCTCCGGTGCGGGCGGGAGCCCCGATGAGCAGTTCTTC
CDR3aa: CASSSGAGGSPDEQFF

abundance: NA
j_gene: TRBJ2-3
d_gene: NA
v_gene: TRBV27
CDR3nt: TGTGCCAGCAGTTCACCCTGGGGCACAGATACGCAGTATTTT
CDR3aa: CASSSPWGTDTQYF

abundance: NA
j_gene: TRBJ1-1
d_gene: NA
v_gene: TRBV7-8
CDR3nt: TGTGCCAGCAGCTTATCAGGGAGTAACACTGAAGCTTTCTTT
CDR3aa: CASSLSGSNTEAFF

abundance: NA
j_gene: TRBJ1-5
d_gene: TRBD1
v_gene: TRBV19
CDR3nt: TGTGCCAGTAGTTCATCGGACAGGGTTCGAAATCAGCCCCAGCATTTT
CDR3aa: CASSSSDRVRNQPQHF

abundance: NA
j_gene: TRBJ1-4
d_gene: NA
v_gene: TRBV18
CDR3nt: TGTGCCAGCTCACGCAACCGGGGGTCCACTAATGAAAAACTGTTTTTT
CDR3aa: CASSRNRGSTNEKLFF

abundance: few
j_gene: TRBJ1-2
d_gene: NA
v_gene: TRBV7-2
CDR3nt: TGTGCCAGCAGTGCCCAAAGGGATGGCTACACCTTC
CDR3aa: CASSAQRDGYTF

abundance: NA
j_gene: TRBJ1-4
d_gene: NA
v_gene: TRBV7-8
CDR3nt: TGTGCCAGCAGCTCTGAGGGGAGGGGGAGGGATGAAAAACTGTTTTTT
CDR3aa: CASSSEGRGRDEKLFF

abundance: NA
j_gene: TRBJ2-7
d_gene: TRBD2
v_gene: TRBV7-9
CDR3nt: TGTGCCAGCAGCCCTTCTAGCGGGGGGAGGCACGAGCAGTACTTC
CDR3aa: CASSPSSGGRHEQYF

abundance: NA
j_gene: TRBJ2-7
d_gene: NA
v_gene: TRBV6-6
CDR3nt: TGTGCCAGCAGCGAGGCAGGAAGCTCCTACGAGCAGTACTTC
CDR3aa: CASSEAGSSYEQYF

abundance: NA
j_gene: TRBJ1-4
d_gene: NA
v_gene: TRBV5-1
CDR3nt: TGCGCCAGCAGCCAGGCATCGGCTAATGAAAAACTGTTTTTT
CDR3aa: CASSQASANEKLFF

abundance: few
j_gene: TRBJ2-7
d_gene: NA
v_gene: TRBV18
CDR3nt: TGTGCCAGCTCACCACGGGCAGATCACTACGAGCAGTACTTC
CDR3aa: CASSPRADHYEQYF